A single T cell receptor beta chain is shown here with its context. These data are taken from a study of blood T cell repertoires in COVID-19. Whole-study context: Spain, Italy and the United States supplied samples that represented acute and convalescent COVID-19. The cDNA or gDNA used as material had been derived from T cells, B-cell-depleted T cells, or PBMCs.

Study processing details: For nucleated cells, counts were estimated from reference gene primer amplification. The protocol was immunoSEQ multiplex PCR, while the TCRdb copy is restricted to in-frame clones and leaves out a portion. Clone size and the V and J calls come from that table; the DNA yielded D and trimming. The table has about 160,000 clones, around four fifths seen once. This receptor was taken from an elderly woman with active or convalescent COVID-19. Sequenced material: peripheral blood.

The chain's CDR3 is CASSSPLAGVYEQYF. The CDR3 DNA follows: TGTGCCAGCAGTTCCCCACTAGCGGGGGTTTACGAGCAGTACTTC. The chain has TRBV6-2 or TRBV6-3 and TRBJ2-7; 11 positions agree with TRBD2. Trimming at V came to 4 bases and at J to 4 bases, leaving 6 bases not matched to a gene. The CDR3 length is 15 residues. CDR1 is MNHEY and CDR2 is SVGEGT in the germline V gene.